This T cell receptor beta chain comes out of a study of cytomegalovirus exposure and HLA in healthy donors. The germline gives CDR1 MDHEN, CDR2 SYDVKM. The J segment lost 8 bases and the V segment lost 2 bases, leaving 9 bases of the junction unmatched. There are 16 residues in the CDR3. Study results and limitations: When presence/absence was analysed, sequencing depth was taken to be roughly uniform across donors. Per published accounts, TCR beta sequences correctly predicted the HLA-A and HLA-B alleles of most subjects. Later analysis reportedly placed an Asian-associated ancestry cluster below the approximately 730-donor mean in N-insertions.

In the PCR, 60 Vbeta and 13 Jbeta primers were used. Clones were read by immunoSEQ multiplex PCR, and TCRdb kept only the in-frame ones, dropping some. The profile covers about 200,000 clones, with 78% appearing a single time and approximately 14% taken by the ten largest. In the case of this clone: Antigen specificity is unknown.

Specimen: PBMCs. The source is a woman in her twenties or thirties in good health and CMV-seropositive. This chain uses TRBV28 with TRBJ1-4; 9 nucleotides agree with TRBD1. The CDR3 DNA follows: TGTGCCAGCAGTTTAGCGACAGGGGGGCGTGAAGAAAAACTGTTTTTT. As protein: CASSLATGGREEKLFF.